This T cell receptor beta chain was sequenced for a study of T cells expressing NK-cell markers. Broader study findings: Dominant NKG2C+ clonotypes in 5 or 6 donors made up roughly 1.0-7.0% of CD8+ T cells. Among four donors, these clonotypes also ranked first in the CD3+CD56-NKG2C+ fraction.

From its re-call of the 5' RACE reads, TCRdb lists each CDR3 protein once, without DNA. The sample has roughly 380,000 distinct CDR3 sequences. The CDR3 extends over 15 amino acids. Regarding this clonotype: Antigen unknown.

The sequencing sample was made of blood T cells: a sorted CD56 or NKG2C T cell subset, CD4+ or CD8+ T cells, or bulk PBMC T cells (not recorded which). The V call is TRBV12-3 or TRBV12-4, the J call TRBJ2-1; TCRdb proposes TRBD1, but this gene call is untestable without DNA. The TCR was taken from a man between 18 and 69 years old in good health. Here the CDR3 reads CASSKISGQHNEQFF.